One and the same sample provided the 14 T cell receptor beta chains below, sequenced in a study of blood T cell repertoires in COVID-19. TCRdb's copy holds only in-frame clones and misses some; the assay was immunoSEQ multiplex PCR. The data hold 99,000 or so clones, with around 83% observed a single time. The sequenced material came from peripheral blood. These receptors were obtained from a woman at least 80 years old with acute or convalescent COVID-19.

This chain links TRBV10-1 with TRBJ2-1; D unresolved. V lost 4 bases to trimming and J lost 3 bases, with 4 bases between them. CDR3 length equals 12 residues. The germline CDR1 and CDR2 sequences are WNHNN and SYGVQD (reference sequence). CDR3 region: CASSAGYNEQFF. The CDR3 DNA reads TGCGCCAGCAGTGCGGGCTACAATGAGCAGTTCTTC.

The CDR3 here is CATMPGGRGTGELFF. Written as DNA, the CDR3 is TGTGCCACCATGCCGGGTGGGAGGGGCACCGGGGAGCTGTTTTTT. The V gene is TRBV24-1, the J gene TRBJ2-2; 7 bases map to TRBD2. The CDR3 consists of 15 residues. The V gene's germline CDR1 is KGHDR and CDR2 SFDVKD. V was clipped by 8 bases and J by 4 bases; unmatched bases: 9.

The chain joins TRBV6-2 or TRBV6-3 to TRBJ2-5; a weak D match, TRBD1 (5 bases). This CDR3 has 16 residues. Between the trimmed V and J ends, which lost 6 bases and 2 bases, there was a span of 19 bases. Germline CDR1 is MNHEY and CDR2 is SVGEGT. CDR3 residues: CASSPLGAKGQETQYF. The CDR3 DNA reads as TGTGCCAGCAGCCCCCTAGGGGCGAAGGGGCAAGAGACCCAGTACTTC.

The chain's CDR3 is CASSPLTGNTGELFF. The CDR3 DNA follows: TGTGCCAGCTCACCCCTCACAGGGAACACCGGGGAGCTGTTTTTT. The chain employs TRBV18 and TRBJ2-2, with D possibly being TRBD1 (5 bases). The CDR3 is 15 residues long. The germline V gene encodes CDR1 KGHSH and CDR2 LQKENI. V was cut by 3 bases and J by 1 base, with 9 bases left in between.

This clone was counted a single time. J is TRBJ2-6 and V is TRBV11-2; D is possibly TRBD2 (5 bases). The CDR3 covers 15 residues. V lost 4 bases and J 0 bases, leaving 7 bases between the germline ends. Germline lookup yields CDR1 SGHAT and CDR2 FQNNGV. For the CDR3, the DNA is TGTGCCAGCAGCTGGACTGACTCTGGGGCCAACGTCCTGACTTTC. Its translation: CASSWTDSGANVLTF. Complete variable domain (other parts from reference TRBV11-2 and TRBJ2-6): EAGVAQSPRYKIIEKRQSVAFWCNPISGHATLYWYQQILGQGPKLLIQFQNNGVVDDSQLPKDRFSAERLKGVDSTLKIQPAKLEDSAVYLCASSWTDSGANVLTFGAGSRLTVL.

The genes are TRBV7-2 and TRBJ2-5; D is undetermined. CDR3 size: 12 residues. CDR1 and CDR2 (germline): SGHTA, FQGNSA. Trimming removed 5 bases from V and 5 bases from J, with 9 bases in between. The CDR3 nucleotides read TGTGCCAGCAGCCTGGTCGAGGAGACCCAGTACTTC. This translates into CASSLVEETQYF. Full variable domain (missing parts from reference TRBV7-2 and TRBJ2-5): GAGVSQSPSNKVTEKGKDVELRCDPISGHTALYWYRQSLGQGLEFLIYFQGNSAPDKSGLPSDRFSAERTGGSVSTLTIQRTQQEDSAVYLCASSLVEETQYFGPGTRLLVL.

J is TRBJ1-2 and V is TRBV7-7; possible D gene TRBD1, 5 bases. CDR3 length: 14 amino acids. The ends were cut back, 10 bases at V and 2 bases at J, with 17 bases in the middle. CDR1 SSHAT and CDR2 FNYEAQ come from the germline V gene (reference sequence). The CDR3 DNA is TGTGCCACCTCCCTCCGGACACCAAACTATGGCTACACCTTC. Amino acid sequence: CATSLRTPNYGYTF.

The J gene is TRBJ1-2, the V gene TRBV29-1; D gene unclear. The germline V gene has CDR1 SQVTM and CDR2 ANQGSEA. V shed 0 bases and J shed 8 bases, with 13 bases lying between them. The CDR3 spans 13 residues. The CDR3: CSVEDIIRGGYTF. The CDR3 DNA reads TGCAGCGTTGAAGATATAATTCGGGGAGGCTACACCTTC. Based on the CDR3 plus reference TRBV29-1 and TRBJ1-2, the full variable domain is SAVISQKPSRDICQRGTSLTIQCQVDSQVTMMFWYRQQPGQSLTLIATANQGSEATYESGFVIDKFPISRPNLTFSTLTVSNMSPEDSSIYLCSVEDIIRGGYTFGSGTRLTVV.

The V call is TRBV5-4, the J call TRBJ2-3; TRBD2 agrees at 15 bases. Germline trimming cut 6 bases from V and 1 base from J; bases unmatched to any gene: 9. The CDR3 length is 18 residues. Germline assignment: CDR1 SGHNT and CDR2 YYREEE (reference sequence). The CDR3 DNA reads as TGTGCCAGCACCGTCCCGGGACTAGCGGGAGGAGGCACAGATACGCAGTATTTT. It encodes CASTVPGLAGGGTDTQYF.

J is TRBJ2-3 and V is TRBV15; 14 bases align to TRBD2. V trimming: 0 bases; J trimming: 4 bases; junction bases outside the gene matches: 6. The length of the CDR3 is 18 residues. In germline, CDR1 is LNHNV, CDR2 YYDKDF (reference sequence). DNA for the CDR3: TGTGCCACCAGCAGAGATTCCCGACTAGCGGGAGGGGCAGATACGCAGTATTTT. This sequence encodes CATSRDSRLAGGADTQYF.

This rearrangement joins TRBV5-4 to TRBJ2-6, with TRBD1 matching 11 bases. This CDR3 region has 18 residues. Germline loops: CDR1 SGHNT, CDR2 YYREEE (reference sequence). V shed 0 bases and J 1 base; nucleotides not matched to a gene: 3. Here the CDR3 reads CASSLARDRGSGANVLTF. CDR3 in DNA: TGTGCCAGCAGCTTGGCCCGGGACAGGGGGTCTGGGGCCAACGTCCTGACTTTC.

The chain employs TRBV10-3 and TRBJ2-7; D uncertain. Deletions cut 5 bases from V and 0 bases from J, with 5 bases between. Germline values: CDR1 ENHRY, CDR2 SYGVKD. The CDR3 length is 12 residues. The CDR3 nucleotides read TGTGCCATCAGTAGGAGCTCCTACGAGCAGTACTTC. It is translated as CAISRSSYEQYF.

This clone was counted once. The rearrangement uses TRBV11-3 and TRBJ2-1, with TRBD2 matching 8 bases. Looked up from germline, CDR1 is SGHNT and CDR2 is YENEEA. CDR3 length: 16 amino acids. Germline trimming cut 1 base from V and 3 bases from J; bases unmatched to any gene: 5. CDR3 DNA sequence: TGTGCCAGCAGCTTAGTAAGGACTAGCTTCTACAATGAGCAGTTCTTC. Amino acid sequence: CASSLVRTSFYNEQFF. The whole variable domain, filled in from reference TRBV11-3 and TRBJ2-1, reads EAGVVQSPRYKIIEKKQPVAFWCNPISGHNTLYWYLQNLGQGPELLIRYENEEAVDDSQLPKDRFSAERLKGVDSTLKIQPAELGDSAVYLCASSLVRTSFYNEQFFGPGTRLTVL.

This sequence joins TRBV6-6 and TRBJ1-2; TRBD1 might be the D (6 bases). Germline assignment: CDR1 MNHNY and CDR2 SVGAGI (reference sequence). The V end lost 1 base, the J end lost 7 bases, and 10 bases lay between the germline ends. This CDR3 spans 13 amino acids. In DNA, the CDR3 is TGTGCCAGCAGTTACTTCGGGGGGCTTGGCTACACCTTC. Its translation: CASSYFGGLGYTF.